Sequencing of this T cell receptor beta chain was carried out in a study of OX40 agonist ivuxolimab in advanced cancers. Across the whole study: Of mixed ages from about 20 to 80 and averaging roughly 60 years, the group was about 80% male. Among those treated, three patients had partial responses, one with hepatocellular carcinoma and two with cutaneous melanoma.

The germline CDR1 and CDR2 sequences are LGHNA and YNFKEQ. With V trimmed by 3 bases and J by 4 bases, 8 bases remained unmatched. The CDR3 is 17 residues long. Patients were excluded for autoimmune disease history or systemic immunosuppression. Libraries were prepared by immunoSEQ multiplex PCR; TCRdb keeps only in-frame clonotypes and omits some of them. The profile shows tens of thousands of clones, 91% of them singletons. The rearrangement joins TRBV4-2 to TRBJ2-1, with TRBD2 matching 11 bases. This receptor was identified in an adult with an advanced solid tumor such as melanoma, head and neck, liver or kidney cancer. The sequenced sample was CD4+ or CD8+ T cells sorted from blood, obtained in a trial of the OX40 agonist ivuxolimab. The CDR3 sequence is CASSHLISGGAYNEQFF. The CDR3 DNA reads as TGTGCCAGCAGCCACCTAATTAGCGGGGGGGCTTACAATGAGCAGTTCTTC.